This T cell receptor (beta chain) was identified in a study of T cell changes during pregnancy in multiple sclerosis. Assay used: immunoSEQ multiplex PCR; TCRdb lists only in-frame clones, some missing. In the table there are approximately 28,000 clones, about 83% of which are singletons. Germline V lookup: CDR1 MRHNA, CDR2 SNTAGT. The CDR3 consists of 14 residues. J gave up 2 bases and V 4 bases, and 3 bases lay outside the gene matches. This clone was recorded a few times. The source material was CD8+ T cells from peripheral blood mononuclear cells, sampled after pregnancy. The chain combines TRBV6-4 with TRBJ2-3, with 7 bases matching TRBD1. The TCR comes from a female donor with multiple sclerosis, enrolled in a pregnancy study. CDR3 in amino acids: CASSATGNTDTQYF. CDR3 sequence (DNA): TGTGCCAGCAGTGCGACAGGGAACACAGATACGCAGTATTTT.